Listed below are T cell receptor beta chains from one sample, sequenced in a study of cytomegalovirus exposure and HLA in healthy donors. Assay: immunoSEQ multiplex PCR; the TCRdb copy retains only in-frame clones and omits some. The sample contains 150,000 or so clones, 81% of which appear only once. The sequencing sample was made of PBMCs. The source of these receptors is a man aged 50 to 60 in good health and CMV-seropositive. Both conserved end residues are part of each CDR3. The D gene is left open where the match is weak. Clone size is given for some rows only: seen once, a few or many times, or a class if the clone is expanded.

d_gene	v_gene	j_gene	abundance	CDR3aa	CDR3nt
NA	TRBV7-9	TRBJ2-5	NA	CASSSPMGGQETQYF	TGTGCCAGCAGCTCGCCTATGGGGGGCCAAGAGACCCAGTACTTC
TRBD1	TRBV2	TRBJ1-5	NA	CASREYGTGNQPQHF	TGTGCCAGCAGGGAATACGGGACAGGGAATCAGCCCCAGCATTTT
TRBD2	TRBV7-8	TRBJ2-1	NA	CASSLGLAGNNEQFF	TGTGCCAGCAGCTTAGGACTAGCGGGGAACAATGAGCAGTTCTTC
NA	TRBV4-2	TRBJ2-7	few	CASSQEGVSYEQYF	TGTGCCAGCAGCCAGGAAGGAGTCTCCTACGAGCAGTACTTC
TRBD1	TRBV28	TRBJ2-3	NA	CATKRQGARTDTQYF	TGTGCCACTAAAAGACAGGGGGCCAGAACAGATACGCAGTATTTT
TRBD2	TRBV27	TRBJ2-7	NA	CASSLSGRMYEQYF	TGTGCCAGCAGTTTAAGCGGGAGAATGTACGAGCAGTACTTC
TRBD1	TRBV6-6	TRBJ1-1	NA	CASNSDRVGTEAFF	TGTGCCAGCAACTCAGACAGGGTCGGCACTGAAGCTTTCTTT
NA	TRBV6-5	TRBJ1-1	NA	CASNPSWGDTEAFF	TGTGCCAGCAACCCCAGTTGGGGGGACACTGAAGCTTTCTTT
NA	TRBV29-1	TRBJ1-1	NA	CSVDQVNTEAFF	TGCAGCGTTGACCAGGTGAACACTGAAGCTTTCTTT
TRBD1	TRBV4-2	TRBJ2-7	NA	CASSQGYRGGDEQYF	TGTGCCAGCAGCCAAGGTTACAGGGGCGGCGACGAGCAGTACTTC
NA	TRBV2	TRBJ2-7	once	CASSPFYEQYF	TGTGCCAGCAGTCCCTTCTACGAGCAGTACTTC
TRBD1	TRBV6-6	TRBJ2-7	NA	CASSYEGQGVNEQYF	TGTGCCAGCAGTTACGAGGGACAGGGGGTTAACGAGCAGTACTTC
NA	TRBV29-1	TRBJ1-2	NA	CSALDRAGYGYTF	TGCAGCGCCTTGGACCGCGCGGGCTATGGCTACACCTTC
TRBD2	TRBV4-3	TRBJ2-7	NA	CASSQRTSGTLGEQYF	TGCGCCAGCAGCCAACGGACTAGCGGGACCCTCGGCGAGCAGTACTTC
NA	TRBV14	TRBJ2-7	NA	CASSQGSLNSYEQYF	TGTGCCAGCAGCCAGGGGAGCCTGAACTCCTACGAGCAGTACTTC
TRBD1	TRBV5-8	TRBJ1-4	NA	CASSKGTGTANEKLFF	TGTGCCAGCAGCAAAGGAACCGGGACAGCGAATGAAAAACTGTTTTTT
NA	TRBV19	TRBJ2-1	NA	CASSLAHSYNEQFF	TGTGCCAGCTCTTTAGCCCACTCCTACAATGAGCAGTTCTTC
TRBD2	TRBV14	TRBJ2-5	NA	CASSQDRTRVFTETQYF	TGTGCCAGCAGCCAAGATAGGACTAGAGTGTTTACAGAGACCCAGTACTTC
TRBD1	TRBV2	TRBJ2-3	NA	CASKNRGITDTQYF	TGTGCCAGCAAGAACAGGGGGATCACAGATACGCAGTATTTT
NA	TRBV6-5	TRBJ1-2	few	CASRPPGYYGYTF	TGTGCCAGCAGGCCGCCAGGGTACTATGGCTACACCTTC
NA	TRBV9	TRBJ2-6	NA	CASSVKPGVSGANVLTF	TGTGCCAGCAGCGTGAAGCCAGGGGTCTCTGGGGCCAACGTCCTGACTTTC
TRBD2	TRBV5-1	TRBJ2-7	NA	CASSPVVAGDSYEQYF	TGCGCCAGCAGCCCTGTCGTGGCGGGGGATTCCTACGAGCAGTACTTC
NA	TRBV19	TRBJ1-1	NA	CASSSHEYTEAFF	TGTGCCAGTAGTTCGCACGAGTACACTGAAGCTTTCTTT
NA	TRBV6-5	TRBJ2-7	NA	CASRADSSYEQYF	TGTGCCAGCAGGGCAGACAGCTCCTACGAGCAGTACTTC
TRBD2	TRBV9	TRBJ2-1	NA	CASSPGRVPGGEQFF	TGTGCCAGCAGCCCCGGGAGGGTCCCTGGAGGAGAGCAGTTCTTC
TRBD1	TRBV10-3	TRBJ2-3	NA	CAISEGTARTDTQYF	TGTGCCATCAGTGAAGGGACAGCTCGCACAGATACGCAGTATTTT
NA	TRBV5-1	TRBJ1-1	NA	CASSPTRDWNTEAFF	TGCGCCAGCAGCCCGACCAGGGACTGGAACACTGAAGCTTTCTTT
NA	TRBV6-1	TRBJ1-5	few	CASRPGNSNQPQHF	TGTGCCAGCAGACCAGGAAATAGCAATCAGCCCCAGCATTTT
TRBD1	TRBV15	TRBJ2-5	NA	CATSRDWRDRVQETQYF	TGTGCCACCAGCAGAGATTGGCGGGACAGGGTACAAGAGACCCAGTACTTC
NA	TRBV7-2	TRBJ2-6	NA	CASSLEPAVGSGANVLTF	TGTGCCAGCAGCTTAGAACCAGCGGTAGGCTCTGGGGCCAACGTCCTGACTTTC
TRBD2	TRBV28	TRBJ2-1	once	CASSQPGLAVSSYNEQFF	TGTGCCAGCAGTCAACCGGGACTAGCGGTCAGCTCCTACAATGAGCAGTTCTTC
NA	TRBV5-4	TRBJ1-5	NA	CASSPQGSNQPQHF	TGTGCCAGCAGCCCACAGGGAAGCAATCAGCCCCAGCATTTT
TRBD1	TRBV11-2	TRBJ1-2	NA	CASSARDRGPSGYTF	TGTGCCAGCAGCGCGCGGGACAGGGGGCCAAGTGGCTACACCTTC
TRBD1	TRBV5-5	TRBJ1-1	NA	CASSSDRDTEAFF	TGTGCCAGCAGCTCCGACAGGGACACTGAAGCTTTCTTT
NA	TRBV5-1	TRBJ2-2	few	CASSLGHRVGTGELFF	TGCGCCAGCAGCTTGGGCCACAGGGTTGGCACCGGGGAGCTGTTTTTT
NA	TRBV9	TRBJ2-6	NA	CASSVANSFAGANVLTF	TGTGCCAGCAGCGTAGCTAATAGTTTTGCTGGGGCCAACGTCCTGACTTTC
NA	TRBV7-2	TRBJ2-7	NA	CASSLARVGEQYF	TGTGCCAGCAGCTTAGCGAGGGTAGGCGAGCAGTACTTC
NA	TRBV18	TRBJ1-6	NA	CASSPDSNNSPLHF	TGTGCCAGCTCGCCGGACAGTAATAATTCACCCCTCCACTTT
NA	TRBV5-1	TRBJ2-3	NA	CASSSGTGFSTDTQYF	TGCGCCAGCAGCTCGGGTACAGGGTTTTCCACAGATACGCAGTATTTT